A selection of T cell receptor beta chains follows, all from one sample in a study of blood T cell repertoires in COVID-19. TCRdb keeps only in-frame clones here, not all; method: immunoSEQ multiplex PCR. The table records roughly 200,000 clones, around 83% of them present only once. Sequencing was carried out using peripheral blood. The receptors originated from a woman in her forties or fifties with COVID-19, enrolled during active disease. The conserved cysteine and the conserved F or W are not part of the CDR3 here.

cdr3_aa,v_call,j_call
ASSFDRGTDTQY,TRBV2,TRBJ2-3
SASSGQSWNTEAF,TRBV20-1,TRBJ1-1
AIRGSGGAYNEQF,TRBV10-3,TRBJ2-1
ATGRWELF,TRBV24-1,TRBJ2-2
ASSPFAGGRTEAF,TRBV18,TRBJ1-1
SVEGTVINYGYT,TRBV29-1,TRBJ1-2
ASSPRLAGAVDTQY,TRBV5-4,TRBJ2-3
ASQGANYGYT,TRBV12-3/TRBV12-4,TRBJ1-2
ASSLSTGSTDTQY,TRBV5-1,TRBJ2-3
ASSFISIPNYGYT,TRBV28,TRBJ1-2
ASGLSPRGELF,TRBV12-5,TRBJ2-2
ASSLVTGAGGYT,TRBV28,TRBJ1-2
ASSGTGLPNYGYT,TRBV2,TRBJ1-2
ASRGQILSGANVLT,TRBV9,TRBJ2-6
ASSLPGRGYEQY,TRBV7-2,TRBJ2-7
ASVGASPPLH,TRBV19,TRBJ1-6
ASSLGLAGKRTDTQY,TRBV6-2/TRBV6-3,TRBJ2-3
ASSPGLANNQETQY,TRBV5-4,TRBJ2-5
ASSENYYGYT,TRBV2,TRBJ1-2
ASSPWTGRNEQF,TRBV2,TRBJ2-1
ASGQGGVEDTQY,TRBV19,TRBJ2-3
ASKRQLNTEAF,TRBV7-2,TRBJ1-1
ASSLGLTSGANVLT,TRBV13,TRBJ2-6
ASSPGRGGEKLF,TRBV5-6,TRBJ1-4